This T cell receptor beta chain is drawn from a study of shared clonotypes between healthy human individuals. Naive CD8 populations comprised CD45RO-negative cells positively selected for CCR7, excluding terminally differentiated effector memory CD45RA+ cells. In the authors' methods: Because ImmunoSEQ provided only junction sequences with no quality scores, the filtering differed. Clones were read by immunoSEQ multiplex PCR, and TCRdb kept only the in-frame ones, dropping some. V, J and clone size reflect that table, while D and trimming were determined from the DNA. The sample lists 800,000 to 950,000 clones; about 96% were seen once. In germline, CDR1 is MDHEN, CDR2 SYDVKM. This CDR3 comprises 17 residues. Unmatched junction bases numbered 13, after V lost 3 bases and J lost 7 bases. Study results and caveats: Sorted-subset sequencing was shown by rarefaction to be incomplete despite large depth. Researchers found naive subsets generally carried larger estimated richness than memory subsets.

With respect to this clone: Antigen unknown.

The source of this sequence is a man younger than 45 in good health. Sample: naive CD8+ T cells sorted from blood. This sequence joins TRBV28 and TRBJ1-1; TRBD1 aligns across 11 bases. Written as DNA, the CDR3 is TGTGCCAGCAGTTTTTGGGGGACAGGGGGTCAAAGGGATGAAGCTTTCTTT. It yields the protein CASSFWGTGGQRDEAFF.